This T cell receptor beta chain was captured by sequencing in a study of cytomegalovirus exposure and HLA in healthy donors. On the study more broadly: Of the donors genotyped, several hundred in all, 75% to 90% fell in the Caucasian-associated ancestry cluster.

The PCR used 60 Vbeta and 13 Jbeta primers. The protocol was immunoSEQ multiplex PCR, while the TCRdb copy is restricted to in-frame clones and leaves out a portion. The sample has roughly 100,000 clones, roughly 80% seen once. General study results and limits: Common viral pathogens (according to a later analysis) appeared linked to several of the most significant clusters. 164 TCR beta chains were listed as cytomegalovirus-associated.

The CDR3 spans 15 residues. The germline CDR1 and CDR2 sequences are SGHRS and YFSETQ. V dropped 4 bases and J dropped 8; count of bases not matched to a gene: 5. As regards this clone: Its antigen is not known.

Sample: PBMCs. The receptor was isolated from a man under 40 in good health and CMV-seropositive. The V and J genes are TRBV5-1 and TRBJ1-6, with 11 bases that match TRBD1. In nucleotides, the CDR3 is TGCGCCAGCAGCCCTGGACAGGGGGCTCATTCACCCCTCCACTTT. Protein: CASSPGQGAHSPLHF.